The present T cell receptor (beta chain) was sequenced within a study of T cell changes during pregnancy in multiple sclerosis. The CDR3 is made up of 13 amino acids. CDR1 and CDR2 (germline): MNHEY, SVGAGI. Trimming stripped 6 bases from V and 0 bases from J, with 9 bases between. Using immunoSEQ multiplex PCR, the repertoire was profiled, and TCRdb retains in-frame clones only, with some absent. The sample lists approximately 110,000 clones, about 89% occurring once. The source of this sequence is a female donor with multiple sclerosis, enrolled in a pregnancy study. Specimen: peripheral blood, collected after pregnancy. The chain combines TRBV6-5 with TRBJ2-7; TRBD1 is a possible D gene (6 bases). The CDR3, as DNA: TGTGCCAGCAGCCGACAGGCCTCCTACGAGCAGTACTTC. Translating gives CASSRQASYEQYF.